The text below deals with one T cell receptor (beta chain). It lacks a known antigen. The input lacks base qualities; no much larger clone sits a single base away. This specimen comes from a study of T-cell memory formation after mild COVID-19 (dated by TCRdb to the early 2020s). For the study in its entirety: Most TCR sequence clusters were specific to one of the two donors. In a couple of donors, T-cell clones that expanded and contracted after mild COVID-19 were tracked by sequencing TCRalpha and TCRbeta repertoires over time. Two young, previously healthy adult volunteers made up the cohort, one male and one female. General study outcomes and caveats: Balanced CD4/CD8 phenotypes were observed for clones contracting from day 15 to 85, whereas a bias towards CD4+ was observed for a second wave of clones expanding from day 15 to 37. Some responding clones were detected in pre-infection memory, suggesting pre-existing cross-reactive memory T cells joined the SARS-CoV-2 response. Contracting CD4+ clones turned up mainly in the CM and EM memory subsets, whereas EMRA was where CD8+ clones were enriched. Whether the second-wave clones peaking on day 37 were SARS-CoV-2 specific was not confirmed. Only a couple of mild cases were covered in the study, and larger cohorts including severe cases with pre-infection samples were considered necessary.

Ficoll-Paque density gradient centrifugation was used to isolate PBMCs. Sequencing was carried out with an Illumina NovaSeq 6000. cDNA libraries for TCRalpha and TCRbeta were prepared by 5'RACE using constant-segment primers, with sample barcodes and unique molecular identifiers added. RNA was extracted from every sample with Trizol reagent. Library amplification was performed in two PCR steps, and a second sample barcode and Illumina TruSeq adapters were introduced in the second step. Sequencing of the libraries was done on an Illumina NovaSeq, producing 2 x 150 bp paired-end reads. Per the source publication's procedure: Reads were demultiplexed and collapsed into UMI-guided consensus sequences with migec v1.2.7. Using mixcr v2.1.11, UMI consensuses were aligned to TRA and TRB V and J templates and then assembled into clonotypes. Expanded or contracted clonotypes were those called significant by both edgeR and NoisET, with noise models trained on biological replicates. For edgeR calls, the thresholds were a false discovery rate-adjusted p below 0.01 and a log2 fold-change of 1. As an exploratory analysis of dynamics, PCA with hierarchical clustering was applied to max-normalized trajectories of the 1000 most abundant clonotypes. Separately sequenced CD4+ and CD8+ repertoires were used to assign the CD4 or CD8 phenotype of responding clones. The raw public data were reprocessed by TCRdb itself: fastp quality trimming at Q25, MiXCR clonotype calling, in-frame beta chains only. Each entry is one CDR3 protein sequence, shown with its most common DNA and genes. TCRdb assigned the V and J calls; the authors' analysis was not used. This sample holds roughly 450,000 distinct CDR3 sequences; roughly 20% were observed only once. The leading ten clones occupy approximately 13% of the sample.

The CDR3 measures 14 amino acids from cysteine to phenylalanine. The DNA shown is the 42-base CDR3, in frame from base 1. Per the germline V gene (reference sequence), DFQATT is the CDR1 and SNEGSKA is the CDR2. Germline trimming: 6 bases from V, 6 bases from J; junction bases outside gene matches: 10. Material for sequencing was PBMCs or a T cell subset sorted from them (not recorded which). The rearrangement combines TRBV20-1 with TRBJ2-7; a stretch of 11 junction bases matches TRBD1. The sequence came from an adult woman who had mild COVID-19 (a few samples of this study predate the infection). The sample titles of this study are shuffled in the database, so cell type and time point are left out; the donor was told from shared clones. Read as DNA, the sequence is TGCAGTGCACCCCCCGGGACAGGGGGTCTCGAGCAGTACTTC. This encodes CSAPPGTGGLEQYF.